Below are 7 T cell receptor beta chains sequenced from a single sample in a study of long-term antiretroviral therapy in people with HIV. The libraries were made with immunoSEQ v3.0 at survey level. Repertoires were generated with immunoSEQ multiplex PCR, while TCRdb's copy carries only in-frame clones and drops some. This table has roughly 8,500 clones, approximately 81% appearing once. The material sequenced was unsorted PBMCs, taken about 2.5 years before starting antiretroviral therapy. The receptors were gathered from a man aged 35 to 55 with HIV.

The chain carries TRBV5-1 and TRBJ2-1; D is undetermined. From germline, CDR1 is SGHRS and CDR2 YFSETQ. This CDR3 is 16 amino acids long. The V end was cut by 0 bases, the J end by 2 bases, with 12 bases between. The CDR3 sequence is CASSLAGIEAYNEQFF. The CDR3 DNA reads TGCGCCAGCAGCTTGGCTGGGATTGAAGCCTACAATGAGCAGTTCTTC.

The chain has TRBV5-4 and TRBJ2-7; 8 bases align to TRBD2. CDR1 and CDR2 (germline): SGHNT, YYREEE (reference sequence). This CDR3 has 14 residues. The junction had 5 bases not matched to a gene; V was cut back by 4 bases and J by 2 bases. The CDR3: CASSKAGGAYEQYF. The CDR3 coding sequence is TGTGCCAGCAGCAAAGCCGGGGGGGCCTACGAGCAGTACTTC.

The chain combines TRBV27 with TRBJ2-1; tentative D call: TRBD2 (6 bases). The CDR3 extends over 15 amino acids. Trimming stripped 3 bases from V and 9 bases from J, with 18 bases between. CDR1 and CDR2 (germline): MNHEY, SMNVEV (reference sequence). The CDR3 coding sequence is TGTGCCAGCAGTTTGTTCTTGGGGGGAGTGGGTGAGCAGTTCTTC. Its translation: CASSLFLGGVGEQFF.

The V call is TRBV5-6, the J call TRBJ2-1, with 8 bases identical to TRBD2. Germline lookup yields CDR1 SGHDT and CDR2 YYEEEE. CDR3 length equals 14 residues. V was clipped by 3 bases and J by 7 bases; unmatched bases: 6. CDR3 amino acids: CASSSGGRGNEQFF. The CDR3 coding sequence is TGTGCCAGCAGCTCGGGGGGGCGTGGTAATGAGCAGTTCTTC. The variable domain in full, with the rest retrieved from reference TRBV5-6 and TRBJ2-1, is DAGVTQSPTHLIKTRGQQVTLRCSPKSGHDTVSWYQQALGQGPQFIFQYYEEEERQRGNFPDRFSGHQFPNYSSELNVNALLLGDSALYLCASSSGGRGNEQFFGPGTRLTVL.

The V call is TRBV5-1, the J call TRBJ1-4; D perhaps matches TRBD1 (5 bases). CDR3 length: 15 amino acids. CDR1 is SGHRS, CDR2 YFSETQ, per germline. V dropped 0 bases and J dropped 8 bases, with 14 bases sitting between them. CDR3 DNA sequence: TGCGCCAGCAGCTTGGCTTTAGGGGCAGGGGAAAAACTGTTTTTT. This sequence encodes CASSLALGAGEKLFF.

This clone was seen once. The V call is TRBV30, the J call TRBJ1-6, with 8 bases fitting TRBD1. The V gene's germline CDR1 is GTSNPN and CDR2 SVGIG (reference sequence). The CDR3 length is 13 residues. Unmatched junction bases numbered 4, after V lost 3 bases and J lost 9 bases. DNA of the CDR3: TGTGCCTGGAGAGCAGGGGGCGCTTCACCCCTCCACTTT. Translating gives CAWRAGGASPLHF.

The V and J genes are TRBV27 and TRBJ2-1; D perhaps matches TRBD2 (6 bases). The germline CDR1 and CDR2 sequences are MNHEY and SMNVEV (reference sequence). The V end was cut by 2 bases, the J end by 10 bases, with 12 bases between. The CDR3 is 13 amino acids. The CDR3 DNA sequence: TGTGCCAGCAGTTTAACTAGCTGGGGGGAGCAGTTCTTC. Protein product: CASSLTSWGEQFF.